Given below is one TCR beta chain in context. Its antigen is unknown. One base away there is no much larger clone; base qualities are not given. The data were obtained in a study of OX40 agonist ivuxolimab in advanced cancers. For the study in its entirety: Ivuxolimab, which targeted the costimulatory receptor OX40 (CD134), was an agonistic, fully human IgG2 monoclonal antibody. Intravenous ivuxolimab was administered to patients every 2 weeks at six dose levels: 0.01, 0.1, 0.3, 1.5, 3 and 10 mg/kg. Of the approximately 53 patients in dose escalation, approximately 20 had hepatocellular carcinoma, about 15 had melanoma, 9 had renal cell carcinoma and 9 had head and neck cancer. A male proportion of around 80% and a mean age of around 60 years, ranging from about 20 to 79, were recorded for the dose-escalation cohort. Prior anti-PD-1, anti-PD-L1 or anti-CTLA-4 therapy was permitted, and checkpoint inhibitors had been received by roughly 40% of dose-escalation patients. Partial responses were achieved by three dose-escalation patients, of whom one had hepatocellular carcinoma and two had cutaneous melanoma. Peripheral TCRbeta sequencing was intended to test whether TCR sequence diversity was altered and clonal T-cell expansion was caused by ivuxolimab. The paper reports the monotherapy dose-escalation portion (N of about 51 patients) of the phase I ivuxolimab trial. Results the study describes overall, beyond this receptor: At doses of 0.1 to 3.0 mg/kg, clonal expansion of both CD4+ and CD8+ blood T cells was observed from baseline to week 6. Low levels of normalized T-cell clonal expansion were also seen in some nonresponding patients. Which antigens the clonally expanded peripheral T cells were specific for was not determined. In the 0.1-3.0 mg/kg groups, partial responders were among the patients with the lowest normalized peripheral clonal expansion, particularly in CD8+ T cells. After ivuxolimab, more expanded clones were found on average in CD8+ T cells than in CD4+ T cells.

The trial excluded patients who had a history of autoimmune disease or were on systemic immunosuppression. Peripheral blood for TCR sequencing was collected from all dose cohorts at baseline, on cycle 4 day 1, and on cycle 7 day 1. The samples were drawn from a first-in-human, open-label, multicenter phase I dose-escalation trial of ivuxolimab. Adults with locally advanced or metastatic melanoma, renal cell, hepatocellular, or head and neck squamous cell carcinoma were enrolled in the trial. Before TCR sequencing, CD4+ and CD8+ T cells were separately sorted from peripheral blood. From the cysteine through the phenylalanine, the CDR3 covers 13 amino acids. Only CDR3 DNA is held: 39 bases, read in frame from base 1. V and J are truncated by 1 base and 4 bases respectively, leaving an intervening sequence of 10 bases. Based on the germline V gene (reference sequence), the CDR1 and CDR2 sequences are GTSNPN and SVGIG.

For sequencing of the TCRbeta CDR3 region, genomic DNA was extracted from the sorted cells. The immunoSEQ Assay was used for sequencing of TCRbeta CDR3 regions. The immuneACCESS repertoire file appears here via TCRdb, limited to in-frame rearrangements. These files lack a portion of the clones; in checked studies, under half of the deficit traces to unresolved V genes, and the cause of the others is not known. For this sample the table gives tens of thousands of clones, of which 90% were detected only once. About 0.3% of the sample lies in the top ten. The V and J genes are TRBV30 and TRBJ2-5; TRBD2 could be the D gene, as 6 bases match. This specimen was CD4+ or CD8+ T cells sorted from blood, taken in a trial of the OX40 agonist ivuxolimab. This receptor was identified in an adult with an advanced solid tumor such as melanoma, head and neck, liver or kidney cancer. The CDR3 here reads CAWSAYGGETQYF. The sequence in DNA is TGTGCCTGGAGTGCCTACGGGGGAGAGACCCAGTACTTC.